What follows is one T cell receptor beta chain and its context. Its target is not known. Germline values: CDR1 SGHAT, CDR2 FQNNGV. The J segment lost 5 bases and the V segment lost 1 base, leaving 10 bases of the junction unmatched. This CDR3 contains 17 residues. TCRdb keeps only in-frame clones here, not all; method: immunoSEQ multiplex PCR. In the table there are over 55,000 clones, 75% to 90% of which are singletons. The entry originates in a study of graft-versus-host responses after intestinal transplantation. Study-level background: The recipients all started with anti-thymocyte globulin induction and then took tacrolimus and steroids for 2 to 3 years. Findings and caveats of the study: Recipient marrow held GvH clones, some first seen in ileum or blood. Within allografts, high graft-versus-host to host-versus-graft clonal ratios were seen among patients with graft-donor T cell macrochimerism. Circulating GvH clones peaking coincided with falling HvG clones soon after transplant.

Here the sequenced sample was unstimulated CD4+ T cells sorted from spleen or lymph node cells, taken before transplant. The rearrangement joins TRBV11-2 to TRBJ2-5, with 10 bases matching TRBD1. This sequence was found in a human donor who was the organ donor for an intestinal transplant. The CDR3 reads CASSLGRGTGVGETQYF. In DNA, the CDR3 is TGTGCCAGCAGCTTAGGCCGGGGGACAGGGGTTGGCGAGACCCAGTACTTC.